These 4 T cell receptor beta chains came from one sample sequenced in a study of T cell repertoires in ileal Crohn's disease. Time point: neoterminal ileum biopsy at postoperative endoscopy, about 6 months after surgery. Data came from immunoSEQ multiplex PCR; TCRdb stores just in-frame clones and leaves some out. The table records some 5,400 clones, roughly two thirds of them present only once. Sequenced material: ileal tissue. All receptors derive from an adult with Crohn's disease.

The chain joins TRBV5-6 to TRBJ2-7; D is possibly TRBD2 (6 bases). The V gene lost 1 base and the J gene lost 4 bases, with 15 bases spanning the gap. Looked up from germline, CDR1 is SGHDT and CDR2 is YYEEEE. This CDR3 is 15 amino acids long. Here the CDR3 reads CASSLPGESSYEQYF. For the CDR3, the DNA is TGTGCCAGCAGCTTGCCGGGGGAAAGTTCTTACGAGCAGTACTTC.

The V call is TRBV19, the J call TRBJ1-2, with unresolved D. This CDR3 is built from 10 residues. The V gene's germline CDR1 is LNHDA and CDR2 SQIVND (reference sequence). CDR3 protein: CASGGYGYTF. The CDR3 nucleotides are TGTGCATCTGGAGGCTATGGCTACACCTTC.

The CDR3 reads CASSPPPIGYNEQFF. Here the CDR3 DNA reads TGTGCCAGTAGTCCACCACCGATCGGCTACAATGAGCAGTTCTTC. The chain couples TRBV19 to TRBJ2-1; D uncertain. Looked up from germline, CDR1 is LNHDA and CDR2 is SQIVND (reference sequence). Trimming stripped 5 bases from V and 3 bases from J, with 14 bases between. The CDR3 runs to 15 residues.

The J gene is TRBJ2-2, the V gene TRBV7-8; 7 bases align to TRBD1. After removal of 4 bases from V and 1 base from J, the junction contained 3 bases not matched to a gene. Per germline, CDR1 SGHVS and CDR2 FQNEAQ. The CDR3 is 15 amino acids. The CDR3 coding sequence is TGTGCCAGCAGCTCCCGGACAGGGAACACCGGGGAGCTGTTTTTT. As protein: CASSSRTGNTGELFF.